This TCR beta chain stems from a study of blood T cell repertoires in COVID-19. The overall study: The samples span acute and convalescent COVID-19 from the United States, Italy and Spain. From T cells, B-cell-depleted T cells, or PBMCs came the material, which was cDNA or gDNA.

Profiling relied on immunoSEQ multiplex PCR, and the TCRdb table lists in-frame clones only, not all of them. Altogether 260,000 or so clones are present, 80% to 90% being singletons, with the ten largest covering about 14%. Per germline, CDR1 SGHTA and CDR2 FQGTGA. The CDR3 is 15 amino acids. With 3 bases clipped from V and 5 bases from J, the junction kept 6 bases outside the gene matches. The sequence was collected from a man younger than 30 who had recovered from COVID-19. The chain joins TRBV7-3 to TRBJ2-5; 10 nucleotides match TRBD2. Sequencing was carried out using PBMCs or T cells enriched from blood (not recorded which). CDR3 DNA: TGTGCCAGCAGCTTCTTAGCGGGAGGCGGGGAGACCCAGTACTTC. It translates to CASSFLAGGGETQYF.